The clone carrying this T cell receptor (beta chain) was detected only a few times. In germline, CDR1 is DFQATT, CDR2 SNEGSKA (reference sequence). CDR3 length: 15 residues. The V gene end was trimmed by 1 base and the J gene end by 2 bases; junction bases not matched to a gene: 5. The sample comes from a study of T-cell memory formation after mild COVID-19. In TCRdb, the 5' RACE reads were re-called with MiXCR into one record per CDR3 protein. The sample includes under 250,000 distinct CDR3 sequences, 7.5% to 10% of them seen just once. The chain couples TRBV20-1 to TRBJ2-7; TRBD2 agrees at 10 bases. Material: PBMCs or a T cell subset sorted from them (not recorded which). The sequence derives from a young man who had mild COVID-19 (a few samples of this study predate the infection). Cell type and time point are not known. The CDR3 is CSARVTSGRAYEQYF. The CDR3 nucleotides are TGCAGTGCTAGAGTGACTAGCGGGCGCGCCTACGAGCAGTACTTC.